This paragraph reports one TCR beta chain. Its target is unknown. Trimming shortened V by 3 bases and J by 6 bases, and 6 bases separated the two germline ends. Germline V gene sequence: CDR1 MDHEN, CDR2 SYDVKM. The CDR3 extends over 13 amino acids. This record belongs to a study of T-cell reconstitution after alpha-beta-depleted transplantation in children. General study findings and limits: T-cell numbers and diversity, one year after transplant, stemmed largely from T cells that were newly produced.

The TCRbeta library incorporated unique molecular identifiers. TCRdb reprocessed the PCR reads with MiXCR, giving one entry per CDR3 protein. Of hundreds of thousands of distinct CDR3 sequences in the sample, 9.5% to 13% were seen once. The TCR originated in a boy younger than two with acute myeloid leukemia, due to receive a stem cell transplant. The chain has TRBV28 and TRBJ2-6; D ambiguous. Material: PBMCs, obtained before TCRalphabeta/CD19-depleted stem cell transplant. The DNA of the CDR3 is TGTGCCAGCAGTTTGTGGGAGGCCAACGTCCTGACTTTC. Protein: CASSLWEANVLTF.